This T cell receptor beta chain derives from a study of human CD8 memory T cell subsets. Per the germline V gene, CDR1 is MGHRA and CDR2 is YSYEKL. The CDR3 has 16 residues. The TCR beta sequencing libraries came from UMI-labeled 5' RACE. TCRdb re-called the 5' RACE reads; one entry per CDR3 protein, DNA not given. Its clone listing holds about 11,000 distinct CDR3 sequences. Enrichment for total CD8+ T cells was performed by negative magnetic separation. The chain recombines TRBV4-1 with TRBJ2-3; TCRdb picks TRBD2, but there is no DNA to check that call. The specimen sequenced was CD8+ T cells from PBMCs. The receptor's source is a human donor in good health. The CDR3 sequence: CASSQRTIGTGDTQYF.